This T cell receptor (beta chain) was recovered during a study of blood T cells in healthy people across ages. This clonotype was counted many times. The CDR3 is 13 amino acids. V was cut by 3 bases and J by 6 bases, with 10 bases left in between. The germline V gene encodes CDR1 SGDLS and CDR2 YYNGEE. It was with a sample-barcoded 5' primer and a J-beta primer mix that a second PCR of roughly 7 to 12 cycles was run. TCRdb called the 5' RACE reads again in MiXCR, with one record for every CDR3 protein. The data show around 1,000,000 distinct CDR3 sequences, more than 30% seen once. The specimen sequenced was blood. V usage is TRBV9 and J usage is TRBJ2-1; no reliable D call. The sequence was collected from a man aged 18 to 29 in good health. CDR3 bases: TGTGCCAGCAGCGGATCAGTCCTCAATGAGCAGTTCTTC. Its protein product is CASSGSVLNEQFF.